These 24 T cell receptor beta chains were all obtained from the same sample, sequenced in a study of cytomegalovirus exposure and HLA in healthy donors. The PCR used 60 Vbeta and 13 Jbeta primers. Libraries were prepared by immunoSEQ multiplex PCR; TCRdb keeps only in-frame clonotypes and omits some of them. This table has around 120,000 clones, about three quarters appearing once. The specimen was PBMCs. The source of these receptors is a man aged 30 to 45 in good health and CMV-seronegative.

The CDR3 DNA follows: TGCAGTGCTAGCGGACTGACTAGATCCACCTTC. It specifies CSASGLTRSTF. This chain links TRBV20-1 with TRBJ1-2; no reliable D call. Trimming took off 3 bases at V and 13 bases at J, with 15 bases between the two ends. The CDR3 runs 11 residues. Germline loops: CDR1 DFQATT, CDR2 SNEGSKA (reference sequence).

J is TRBJ1-5 and V is TRBV5-1; TRBD1 matches at 10 bases. Germline V CDR1 and CDR2: SGHRS, YFSETQ. This CDR3 region has 15 residues. V gave up 3 bases and J gave up 6 bases; unmatched junction bases: 6. The CDR3 coding sequence is TGCGCCAGCAGCTCCGGGACAGGGGACGGTCAGCCCCAGCATTTT. The encoded protein is CASSSGTGDGQPQHF.

This chain uses TRBV9 with TRBJ2-7, with D hard to call. The CDR3 is 15 residues long. Germline V gene lookup returns CDR1 SGDLS and CDR2 YYNGEE. With 3 bases removed from V and 0 bases from J, the gap between germline ends came to 13 bases. The CDR3 sequence is CASSATPASSYEQYF. Written as DNA, the CDR3 is TGTGCCAGCAGCGCGACCCCAGCGAGCTCCTACGAGCAGTACTTC.

This chain links TRBV15 with TRBJ1-1; no clear D. The CDR3 extends over 15 amino acids. The V end lost 0 bases, the J end lost 5 bases, and 13 bases lay between the germline ends. Germline V gene data show CDR1 as LNHNV and CDR2 as YYDKDF (reference sequence). The CDR3 reads CATSRDFNSGTEAFF. The CDR3 DNA is TGTGCCACCAGCAGAGATTTTAACAGCGGAACTGAAGCTTTCTTT.

This sequence joins TRBV7-2 and TRBJ1-1; 7 nucleotides line up with TRBD1. CDR1 and CDR2 from the germline V gene are SGHTA and FQGNSA. V dropped 3 bases and J dropped 0; count of bases not matched to a gene: 4. The CDR3 consists of 15 residues. The CDR3: CASSLSQGVNTEAFF. CDR3 coding DNA: TGTGCCAGCAGCTTGTCGCAGGGGGTGAACACTGAAGCTTTCTTT. The full variable domain, with the rest looked up from reference TRBV7-2 and TRBJ1-1, is GAGVSQSPSNKVTEKGKDVELRCDPISGHTALYWYRQSLGQGLEFLIYFQGNSAPDKSGLPSDRFSAERTGGSVSTLTIQRTQQEDSAVYLCASSLSQGVNTEAFFGQGTRLTVV.

V usage is TRBV19 and J usage is TRBJ1-3; 9 bases fit TRBD1. V lost 9 bases, J lost 4 bases, and 4 bases stayed unmatched. CDR1 and CDR2 (germline): LNHDA, SQIVND (reference sequence). The CDR3 has 13 residues. The CDR3 sequence is CARGQGIGNTIYF. The CDR3 DNA reads TGTGCCAGAGGACAGGGGATAGGAAACACCATATATTTT.

The V gene is TRBV19, the J gene TRBJ1-2; D not resolved. Trimming took 3 bases from V and 0 from J, leaving 11 bases between them. Germline values: CDR1 LNHDA, CDR2 SQIVND (reference sequence). The CDR3 spans 15 residues. The CDR3 nucleotides are TGTGCCAGTAGTATTGCGGCAGACTCTAACTATGGCTACACCTTC. Translated: CASSIAADSNYGYTF.

Turning to this clone: The sample carries other DNA sequences with the same CDR3. The V call is TRBV19, the J call TRBJ2-7; perhaps TRBD2 as D (6 bases). The CDR3 is 14 amino acids. Looked up from germline, CDR1 is LNHDA and CDR2 is SQIVND (reference sequence). V lost 3 bases, J lost 3 bases, and 12 bases lay in between. In DNA form, the CDR3 reads TGTGCCAGTAGTATTGGAGGGAGCGGCTACGAGCAGTACTTC. This codes for CASSIGGSGYEQYF.

This clone was recorded once. This sequence joins TRBV10-3 and TRBJ1-1, with no clear D. This CDR3 has 13 amino acids. Per the germline V gene, CDR1 is ENHRY and CDR2 is SYGVKD. The germline V and J ends were trimmed by 2 bases and 3 bases, with 7 bases remaining between them. The CDR3 nucleotides read TGTGCCATCAGTGAGGACGGAGACACTGAAGCTTTCTTT. This encodes CAISEDGDTEAFF.

CDR3 coding DNA: TGTGCCAGCAGCTTCGGACAGGGGTCAAACGAGCAGTACTTC. This codes for CASSFGQGSNEQYF. V gene TRBV5-5 combines with J gene TRBJ2-7, with 9 nucleotides matching TRBD1. J was trimmed by 5 bases and V by 2 bases; bases with no gene match: 5. The CDR3 sequence is 14 residues long. CDR1 is SGHKS, CDR2 YYEKEE, per germline (reference sequence).

Details on this clone: The junction does not match germline at one end; this may be a read error. V and J are TRBV27 and TRBJ1-1; D may be TRBD1 (6 bases). In germline, CDR1 is MNHEY, CDR2 SMNVEV (reference sequence). This CDR3 has 17 residues. CDR3 sequence: CASSLLGAGMKGTEVFF. The CDR3, as DNA: TGTGCCAGCAGTTTATTGGGGGCAGGAATGAAGGGCACTGAAGTTTTCTTT.

The chain combines TRBV19 with TRBJ2-2; D unclear. The V end was cut by 1 base, the J end by 5 bases, with 5 bases between. The germline gives CDR1 LNHDA, CDR2 SQIVND (reference sequence). The CDR3 consists of 13 residues. Here the CDR3 reads CASSIGRTGELFF. DNA for the CDR3: TGTGCCAGTAGTATAGGTAGAACCGGGGAGCTGTTTTTT.

The chain links TRBV19 to TRBJ2-7; a possible D gene is TRBD2 (5 bases). The length of the CDR3 is 13 residues. V was cut by 5 bases and J by 1 base, with 9 bases left in between. CDR1 is LNHDA and CDR2 is SQIVND in the germline V gene (reference sequence). CDR3 loop: CASSSGKSYEQYF. The CDR3 DNA reads TGTGCCAGTAGTTCGGGGAAATCCTACGAGCAGTACTTC.

The chain has TRBV18 and TRBJ2-1; a weak D match, TRBD1 (6 bases). This CDR3 is built from 14 residues. Germline V gene sequence: CDR1 KGHSH, CDR2 LQKENI. Trimming stripped 2 bases from V and 11 bases from J, with 16 bases between. In DNA, the CDR3 is TGTGCCAGCTCACCAAGTGTGGACAGAAGACAGCAGTTCTTC. Protein product: CASSPSVDRRQQFF.

V gene TRBV5-1 combines with J gene TRBJ1-1, with D possibly matching TRBD1 (6 bases). CDR3 length: 15 residues. Per germline, CDR1 SGHRS and CDR2 YFSETQ. V shed 4 bases and J shed 1 base, with 14 bases lying between them. CDR3 amino acids: CASSLLQGRNTEAFF. DNA for the CDR3: TGCGCCAGCAGCCTTTTACAGGGAAGGAACACTGAAGCTTTCTTT.

The J gene is TRBJ2-7, the V gene TRBV27; 7 bases align to TRBD2. This CDR3 contains 15 residues. V lost 1 base and J lost 4; bases outside the gene matches: 7. CDR1 and CDR2 from the germline V gene are MNHEY and SMNVEV (reference sequence). The CDR3 here is CASSLWGGGEYEQYF. The DNA for the CDR3 is TGTGCCAGCAGTTTATGGGGGGGTGGCGAATACGAGCAGTACTTC.

V gene TRBV5-1 combines with J gene TRBJ2-7; TRBD2 matches 12 bases. Germline V gene lookup returns CDR1 SGHRS and CDR2 YFSETQ. The CDR3 is 14 residues long. Trimming cost V 4 bases and J 5 bases; bases outside gene matches: 4. CDR3 coding DNA: TGCGCCAGCAGCCGACTAGCGGGAGTGGACGAGCAGTACTTC. Residues: CASSRLAGVDEQYF.

The count of this clone is one. The chain couples TRBV5-4 to TRBJ1-6, with 7 bases lining up with TRBD1. Unmatched junction bases numbered 20, after V lost 1 base and J lost 7 bases. CDR3 length equals 20 residues. The V gene's germline CDR1 is SGHNT and CDR2 YYREEE (reference sequence). The CDR3 loop is CASSLYRGPSPSLLNSPLHF. In DNA, the CDR3 is TGTGCCAGCAGCTTGTACAGGGGCCCCTCGCCTAGCCTTTTAAATTCACCCCTCCACTTT.

V gene TRBV30 combines with J gene TRBJ2-5, with D uncertain. The V gene lost 4 bases and the J gene lost 5 bases, with 11 bases spanning the gap. This CDR3 has 12 residues. CDR1 GTSNPN and CDR2 SVGIG come from the germline V gene (reference sequence). The CDR3 sequence: CAWNGRGETQYF. The CDR3 bases are TGTGCCTGGAATGGCCGCGGCGAGACCCAGTACTTC.

The V and J genes are TRBV29-1 and TRBJ2-5, with 8 bases fitting TRBD1. Judging by the DNA end, TRBJ2-7 fits better; the J call may be wrong. The CDR3 is made up of 12 amino acids. Germline-derived CDR1 and CDR2 are SQVTM and ANQGSEA. CDR3 sequence: CSVVQGAYEQYF. The DNA of the CDR3 is TGCAGCGTCGTACAGGGGGCCTACGAGCAGTACTTC.

The chain carries TRBV5-1 and TRBJ1-1; the D gene is possibly TRBD1 (5 bases). Germline V gene sequence: CDR1 SGHRS, CDR2 YFSETQ. V lost 0 bases and J 1 base, leaving 16 bases between the germline ends. The length of the CDR3 is 17 residues. CDR3: CASSLAEGLAGNTEAFF. The CDR3 region has the DNA TGCGCCAGCAGCTTGGCCGAGGGACTGGCCGGGAACACTGAAGCTTTCTTT.

This clone was seen a few times. The chain carries TRBV30 and TRBJ2-5; D not certain. The germline V gene encodes CDR1 GTSNPN and CDR2 SVGIG (reference sequence). The CDR3 runs to 13 residues. V was cut by 4 bases and J by 1 base, with 10 bases left in between. CDR3 coding DNA: TGTGCCTGGAACCGGGTTACCCAAGAGACCCAGTACTTC. This gives the protein CAWNRVTQETQYF.

A note on this clone: Compared with germline, one end of the junction differs, possibly owing to a read error. This sample includes further DNA sequences coding for the same CDR3. The chain couples TRBV5-1 to TRBJ2-2; 8 nucleotides agree with TRBD1. The CDR3 is made up of 17 amino acids. In germline, CDR1 is SGHRS, CDR2 YFSETQ. CDR3 region: CASSYPIGQGYTGELFF. Written as DNA, the CDR3 is TGCGCCAGCAGCTACCCTATCGGACAGGGATACACCGGGGAGCTGTTTTTC.

This chain joins TRBV29-1 and TRBJ1-3; maybe TRBD1 (5 bases). V was clipped by 6 bases and J by 0 bases, with 15 bases between them. This CDR3 spans 15 amino acids. From germline, CDR1 is SQVTM and CDR2 ANQGSEA. The chain's CDR3 is CSVRLGGNSGNTIYF. The DNA of the CDR3 is TGCAGCGTCCGCCTCGGGGGGAACTCTGGAAACACCATATATTTT.